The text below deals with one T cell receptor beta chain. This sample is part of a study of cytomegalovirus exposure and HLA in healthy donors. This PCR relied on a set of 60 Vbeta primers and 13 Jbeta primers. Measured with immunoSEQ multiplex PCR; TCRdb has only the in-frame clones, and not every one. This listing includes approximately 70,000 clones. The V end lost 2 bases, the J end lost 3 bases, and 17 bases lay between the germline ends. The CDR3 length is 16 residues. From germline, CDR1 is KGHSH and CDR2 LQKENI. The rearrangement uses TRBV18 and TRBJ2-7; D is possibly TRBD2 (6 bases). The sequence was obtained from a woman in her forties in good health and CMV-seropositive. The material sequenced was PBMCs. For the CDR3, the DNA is TGTGCCAGCTCACCAGGGGGAGGCGGTAAAGGCTACGAGCAGTACTTC. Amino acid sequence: CASSPGGGGKGYEQYF.